This T cell receptor (beta chain) was identified in a study of regulatory T cells in long-lasting Graves disease. The study's findings and limits: Patients with persistent disease shared 2,500 to 3,500 public clonotypes, outpacing the approximately 920 shared by new patients.

Noted time point: newly diagnosed GD, antithyroid drugs for less than 3 months. From RNA extracted from PBMCs, the TCR library was made. As to this clonotype: Its cognate antigen is unknown.

The CDR3 extends over 12 amino acids. Per the germline V gene, CDR1 is SGHRS and CDR2 is YFSETQ. Deletions cut 4 bases from V and 11 bases from J, with 15 bases between. Building of the TCR beta libraries involved iRepertoire HTBI primers and Arm-PCR of CDR3 regions. Original analysis: Samples revealed roughly 62 TRBV and 15 or so TRBJ segments. One entry per CDR3 protein, called by TCRdb with MiXCR from the multiplex PCR reads. The V and J calls and clone size come from TCRdb's table, not from the authors' own analysis. The data hold almost 450,000 distinct CDR3 sequences, with roughly 15% observed a single time. The same sample was also studied in work on T cells in Graves' hyperthyroidism and ophthalmopathy. From that second work: In the blood, most expanded thyroid clonotypes above 0.001 appeared as well.

This receptor was obtained from a woman aged 30 to 39 with Graves disease. The sample here was peripheral blood mononuclear cells (PBMCs), taken at new diagnosis, from a patient treated with antithyroid drugs. V is TRBV5-1 and J is TRBJ2-5; possibly TRBD1 for D (6 bases). The CDR3 DNA is TGCGCCAGCAGCCGGACAGTCAATGAGCAGTACTTC. It translates to CASSRTVNEQYF.